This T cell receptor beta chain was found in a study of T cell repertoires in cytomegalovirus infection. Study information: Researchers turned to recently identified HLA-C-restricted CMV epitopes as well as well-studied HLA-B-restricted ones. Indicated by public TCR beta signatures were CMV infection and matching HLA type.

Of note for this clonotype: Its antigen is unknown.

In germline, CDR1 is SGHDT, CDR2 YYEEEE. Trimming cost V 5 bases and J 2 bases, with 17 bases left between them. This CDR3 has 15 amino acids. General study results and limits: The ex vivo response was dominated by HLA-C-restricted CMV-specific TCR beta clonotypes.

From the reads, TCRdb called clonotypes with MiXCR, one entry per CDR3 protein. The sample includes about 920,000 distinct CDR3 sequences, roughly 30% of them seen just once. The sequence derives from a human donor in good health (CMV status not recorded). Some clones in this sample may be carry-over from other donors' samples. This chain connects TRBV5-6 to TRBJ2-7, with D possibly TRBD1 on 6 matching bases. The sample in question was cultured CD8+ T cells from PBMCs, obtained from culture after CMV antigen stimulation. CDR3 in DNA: TGTGCCAGCAGTTTAGCCCCCAGGGGAACCTACGAGCAGTACTTC. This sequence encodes CASSLAPRGTYEQYF.